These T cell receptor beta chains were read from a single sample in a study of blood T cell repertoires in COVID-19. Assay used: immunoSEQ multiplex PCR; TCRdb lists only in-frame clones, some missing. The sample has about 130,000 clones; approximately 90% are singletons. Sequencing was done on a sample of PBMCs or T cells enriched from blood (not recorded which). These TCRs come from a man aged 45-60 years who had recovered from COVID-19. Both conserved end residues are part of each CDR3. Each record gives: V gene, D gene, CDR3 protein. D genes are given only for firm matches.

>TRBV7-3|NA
CASSPWGRGETQYF
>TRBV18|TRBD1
CASSPRLTGAVENTIYF
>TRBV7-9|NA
CASSLGSREDEKLFF
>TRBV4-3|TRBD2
CASSQGTSGSEYEQYF
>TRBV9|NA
CASSVGPNTEAFF
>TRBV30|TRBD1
CAWRVGTGKRYGYTF
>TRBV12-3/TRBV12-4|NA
CASRPGGGGEAFF
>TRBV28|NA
CASSTPGGNTEAFF
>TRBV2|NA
CASSEESPEKNTEAFF
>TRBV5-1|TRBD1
CASRPGQGADIQYF
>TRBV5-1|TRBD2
CASSPGRAGGHEQFF
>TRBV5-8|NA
CASSIDSSYEQYF
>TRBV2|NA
CASAMTEPGPQHF
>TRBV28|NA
CATSRGNGYTF
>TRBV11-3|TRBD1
CASSFQQGYEQYF
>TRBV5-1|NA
CASSLESRVAGELFF
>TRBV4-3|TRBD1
CASSRARGGRTEAFF
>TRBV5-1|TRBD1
CASSRTGEVTGELFF
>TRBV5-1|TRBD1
CASRLGQGDNQPQHF
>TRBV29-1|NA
CSATPGQDYGYTF
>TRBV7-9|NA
CASSLDGRGTEAFF
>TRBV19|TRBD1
CASSATTGSGYQPQHF